Listed below are T cell receptor beta chains from one sample, sequenced in a study of cytomegalovirus exposure and HLA in healthy donors. Generated by immunoSEQ multiplex PCR, the TCRdb table keeps only in-frame clones and is missing some. The repertoire includes around 99,000 clones, over 60% of them detected once, and about 4.3% sits in the top ten. Sequenced sample: PBMCs. The receptors shown here come from a male donor in good health and CMV-seronegative. CDR3s include the opening cysteine and the closing phenylalanine or tryptophan. Each record gives: CDR3 protein, CDR3 DNA, V gene, J gene, clone size, D gene. The D gene is left open where the match is weak. Clone size appears in some rows only: once, few, many, or a class for an expanded clone.

CAWKRTSGEQYF	TGTGCCTGGAAAAGGACATCGGGCGAGCAGTACTTC	TRBV30	TRBJ2-7	NA	NA
CASSLVAGPSYNEQFF	TGTGCCAGCAGCTTAGTCGCGGGGCCCTCCTACAATGAGCAGTTCTTC	TRBV7-3	TRBJ2-1	NA	NA
CASAVGGRTDTQYF	TGTGCCAGCGCCGTGGGAGGGCGTACAGATACGCAGTATTTT	TRBV5-6	TRBJ2-3	few	TRBD2
CASSIGQHSGNTIYF	TGTGCCAGTAGTATCGGACAACACTCTGGAAACACCATATATTTT	TRBV19	TRBJ1-3	NA	NA
CASSLSGSSYEQYF	TGTGCCAGCAGCTTGAGCGGATCCTCCTACGAGCAGTACTTC	TRBV5-6	TRBJ2-7	once	NA
CASSDSNWSTEAFF	TGCGCCAGCAGTGATTCCAATTGGAGTACTGAAGCTTTCTTT	TRBV5-1	TRBJ1-1	NA	NA
CASTGQGAGIQYF	TGTGCCAGTACGGGACAGGGGGCAGGCATTCAGTACTTC	TRBV19	TRBJ2-4	NA	TRBD1
CASSRENPFQPQHF	TGTGCCAGTAGTCGGGAGAATCCTTTTCAGCCCCAGCATTTT	TRBV19	TRBJ1-5	NA	NA
CASSEGGGYGYTF	TGTGCCAGCAGTGAAGGCGGAGGTTATGGCTACACCTTC	TRBV6-1	TRBJ1-2	NA	NA
CAARLGAGEAFF	TGTGCCGCGAGACTGGGAGCAGGTGAAGCTTTCTTT	TRBV19	TRBJ1-1	NA	NA
CASSLAGTSGRQEQFF	TGTGCCAGCAGCTTAGCGGGGACTAGCGGGAGACAAGAGCAGTTCTTC	TRBV7-9	TRBJ2-1	few	TRBD2
CASSLSWAGGLNEQYF	TGTGCCAGCAGTTTAAGCTGGGCAGGGGGGCTCAACGAGCAGTACTTC	TRBV27	TRBJ2-7	NA	NA
CASSGGAYGYTF	TGTGCCAGCAGTGGCGGGGCCTATGGCTACACCTTC	TRBV2	TRBJ1-2	NA	NA
CATSRDGLAGGGGPYEQYF	TGTGCCACCAGCAGAGATGGACTAGCGGGAGGAGGTGGGCCCTACGAGCAGTACTTC	TRBV15	TRBJ2-7	once	TRBD2
CASSLAGKGTEAFF	TGTGCCAGCAGTTTGGCAGGTAAGGGGACTGAAGCTTTCTTT	TRBV28	TRBJ1-1	NA	NA
CASSPGGGGGYTF	TGTGCCAGCAGCCCGGGGGGGGGCGGTGGCTACACCTTC	TRBV7-9	TRBJ1-2	NA	NA
CASSHYGGPGNTIYF	TGTGCCAGCAGCCATTACGGGGGGCCTGGAAACACCATATATTTT	TRBV14	TRBJ1-3	NA	NA
CASSVSSGRDTQYF	TGTGCCAGCAGCGTTTCATCCGGGAGGGACACCCAGTACTTC	TRBV9	TRBJ2-5	NA	TRBD2
CASARTPNTGELFF	TGTGCCAGCGCTAGGACTCCGAACACCGGGGAGCTGTTTTTT	TRBV2	TRBJ2-2	NA	NA
CASLGGQGAGGELFF	TGTGCCAGCCTCGGAGGGCAGGGGGCTGGCGGGGAGCTGTTTTTT	TRBV2	TRBJ2-2	few	TRBD1
CASSRTTGSNTEAFF	TGCGCCAGCAGCCGAACGACAGGATCGAACACTGAAGCTTTCTTT	TRBV5-1	TRBJ1-1	once	NA
CASSGTSGPYEQYF	TGTGCCAGCAGCGGGACTAGCGGACCCTACGAGCAGTACTTC	TRBV7-9	TRBJ2-7	few	TRBD2
CASSFRVAGGSYEQYF	TGTGCCAGCAGCTTCCGGGTAGCGGGAGGGTCCTACGAGCAGTACTTC	TRBV7-6	TRBJ2-7	NA	TRBD2
CAWSTQVYEQYF	TGTGCCTGGAGTACACAGGTTTACGAGCAGTACTTC	TRBV30	TRBJ2-7	NA	NA
CASREGQGARETQYF	TGTGCCAGCAGGGAGGGACAGGGGGCACGAGAGACCCAGTACTTC	TRBV5-6	TRBJ2-5	NA	TRBD1
CASSLGGLLGNEQFF	TGTGCCAGCAGCTTGGGAGGGCTACTTGGCAATGAGCAGTTCTTC	TRBV5-6	TRBJ2-1	NA	NA
CASSSPRDRRNYGYTF	TGTGCCAGCAGCTCCCCCCGGGACAGGAGGAACTATGGCTACACCTTC	TRBV7-6	TRBJ1-2	NA	TRBD1
CASSKGRGSTGELFF	TGTGCCAGCAGTAAGGGCCGGGGGTCGACCGGGGAGCTGTTTTTT	TRBV28	TRBJ2-2	once	NA
CASSFGGTGVYNEQFF	TGTGCCAGCAGCTTCGGCGGGACAGGGGTCTACAATGAGCAGTTCTTC	TRBV5-6	TRBJ2-1	NA	TRBD1
CASSFPLTGTGTSYEQYF	TGTGCCAGCAGTTTCCCCTTAACCGGGACAGGGACTTCATACGAGCAGTACTTC	TRBV27	TRBJ2-7	NA	TRBD1
CASSDLGQGAGGYTF	TGTGCCAGCAGCGATCTCGGACAGGGGGCGGGGGGCTACACCTTC	TRBV27	TRBJ1-2	NA	TRBD1
CASSGRVAVLSYEQYF	TGTGCCAGCAGTGGGAGGGTAGCGGTCCTCTCCTACGAGCAGTACTTC	TRBV28	TRBJ2-7	NA	TRBD2
CASSLAFVAGVGHEQYF	TGTGCCAGCAGCTTAGCGTTTGTGGCGGGAGTCGGCCACGAGCAGTACTTC	TRBV7-6	TRBJ2-7	NA	TRBD2
CASSLGDTKVDTQYF	TGTGCCAGCAGCTTAGGGGACACCAAGGTGGATACGCAGTATTTT	TRBV7-9	TRBJ2-3	NA	NA
CASSATGGMNTEAFF	TGTGCCAGTAGCGCCACAGGGGGCATGAACACTGAAGCTTTCTTT	TRBV9	TRBJ1-1	once	TRBD1
CASSARQGGRRADTQYF	TGTGCCAGCAGTGCCCGACAGGGCGGGAGGAGAGCAGATACGCAGTATTTT	TRBV28	TRBJ2-3	few	NA
CASSRGGDSTDTQYF	TGTGCCAGCAGCCGTGGCGGGGACAGCACAGATACGCAGTATTTT	TRBV5-8	TRBJ2-3	NA	NA
CASSPDRAAEAFF	TGCGCCAGCAGTCCGGACAGGGCGGCTGAAGCTTTCTTT	TRBV10-1	TRBJ1-1	NA	TRBD1
CASSFLAWSAGYEQYF	TGTGCCAGCAGTTTTTTAGCGTGGAGCGCCGGCTACGAGCAGTACTTC	TRBV28	TRBJ2-7	NA	NA
CASRGTASNQPQHF	TGTGCCAGCAGGGGGACAGCAAGCAATCAGCCCCAGCATTTT	TRBV27	TRBJ1-5	NA	TRBD1
CASREIGDTEAFF	TGTGCCAGCAGGGAGATAGGGGACACTGAAGCTTTCTTT	TRBV2	TRBJ1-1	NA	NA
CASSDYNNEQFF	TGTGCCAGTAGTGATTACAACAATGAGCAGTTCTTC	TRBV19	TRBJ2-1	NA	NA
CASSGTGEYGYTF	TGTGCCAGCAGTGGGACAGGGGAATATGGCTACACCTTC	TRBV6-1	TRBJ1-2	few	TRBD1
CSVGTGVNTEAFF	TGCAGCGTTGGGACCGGGGTGAACACTGAAGCTTTCTTT	TRBV29-1	TRBJ1-1	NA	NA
CASSREDRGYEQYF	TGTGCCAGCAGCCGGGAGGACAGGGGGTACGAGCAGTACTTC	TRBV6-5	TRBJ2-7	NA	TRBD1
CASSFSRDAYEQYF	TGTGCCAGCAGCTTTAGCCGGGATGCCTACGAGCAGTACTTC	TRBV5-5	TRBJ2-7	NA	NA
CASNYGQGGFHAEAFF	TGTGCCAGCAACTATGGACAGGGGGGCTTTCACGCTGAAGCTTTCTTT	TRBV28	TRBJ1-1	NA	TRBD1
CASSPDLVAGGEQYF	TGTGCCAGCTCACCAGACTTGGTTGCAGGGGGCGAGCAGTACTTC	TRBV18	TRBJ2-7	NA	TRBD1
CASRPGQGSSGELFF	TGTGCCAGCAGACCGGGACAGGGGTCCTCCGGGGAGCTGTTTTTT	TRBV5-5	TRBJ2-2	NA	TRBD1
CATSGTGFQETQYF	TGTGCCACCAGCGGGACAGGGTTTCAAGAGACCCAGTACTTC	TRBV10-3	TRBJ2-5	NA	TRBD1
CASSLELLAGYNEQFF	TGCGCCAGCAGCTTGGAATTACTAGCGGGTTACAATGAGCAGTTCTTC	TRBV5-1	TRBJ2-1	NA	TRBD2
CASSESGTGVREQFF	TGTGCCAGCAGTGAGTCCGGGACAGGGGTACGTGAGCAGTTCTTC	TRBV25-1	TRBJ2-1	NA	TRBD1
CASSAGGASYEQYF	TGTGCCAGCAGTGCGGGGGGCGCCTCCTACGAGCAGTACTTC	TRBV6-1	TRBJ2-7	NA	NA
CASSILGQGSTDTQYF	TGTGCCAGTAGTATACTGGGACAGGGGAGCACAGATACGCAGTATTTT	TRBV19	TRBJ2-3	NA	TRBD1
CASSQQQSSGNTIYF	TGTGCCAGCAGCCAACAACAGAGCTCTGGAAACACCATATATTTT	TRBV14	TRBJ1-3	once	NA